The 8 T cell receptor beta chains below come from one sample, sequenced in a study of blood T cell repertoires in COVID-19. Profiling relied on immunoSEQ multiplex PCR, and the TCRdb table lists in-frame clones only, not all of them. The sample holds 300,000 to 400,000 clones, about 93% seen once. The sample was peripheral blood. The receptors stem from a woman under 30 who had recovered from COVID-19.

The J gene is TRBJ1-2, the V gene TRBV30, with 7 bases aligning to TRBD1. Germline CDR1 reads GTSNPN; CDR2 reads SVGIG (reference sequence). The CDR3 contains 15 residues. Trimming removed 1 base from V and 0 bases from J; junction bases left unmatched: 5. The CDR3 protein is CAWSEQGITNYGYTF. The CDR3 DNA reads TGTGCCTGGAGTGAACAGGGGATTACTAACTATGGCTACACCTTC.

CDR3 in DNA: TGTGCCAGCAGCTTGGTCGGGGGGGAGACCCAGTACTTC. Amino acids: CASSLVGGETQYF. The chain joins TRBV7-8 to TRBJ2-5; 7 nucleotides line up with TRBD2. Per the germline V gene, CDR1 is SGHVS and CDR2 is FQNEAQ. Trimming removed 3 bases from V and 5 bases from J; junction bases left unmatched: 3. The CDR3 spans 13 residues. The full variable domain, in which reference TRBV7-8 and TRBJ2-5 provide the parts outside the CDR3, is GAGVSQSPRYKVAKRGQDVALRCDPISGHVSLFWYQQALGQGPEFLTYFQNEAQLDKSGLPSDRFFAERPEGSVSTLKIQRTQQEDSAVYLCASSLVGGETQYFGPGTRLLVL.

The genes are TRBV11-3 and TRBJ1-1; possible D gene TRBD1, 5 bases. The CDR3 contains 12 residues. With 6 bases removed from V and 12 bases from J, the gap between germline ends came to 17 bases. Per germline, CDR1 SGHNT and CDR2 YENEEA. The CDR3 region is CASSSGAPLTFF. Written as DNA, the CDR3 is TGTGCCAGCAGTTCTGGGGCGCCGCTAACTTTCTTT.

This sequence joins TRBV27 and TRBJ1-2; D is possibly TRBD1 (6 bases). The germline V and J ends were trimmed by 3 bases and 6 bases, with 11 bases remaining between them. Germline CDR1 reads MNHEY; CDR2 reads SMNVEV (reference sequence). The CDR3 is 13 residues long. The CDR3 sequence: CASSFIRTDGYTF. The CDR3 region has the DNA TGTGCCAGCAGTTTTATTAGGACAGATGGCTACACCTTC.

V and J are TRBV3-1 (or the pseudogene TRBV3-2) and TRBJ2-3, with 7 bases aligning to TRBD2. This CDR3 spans 12 amino acids. Germline lookup yields CDR1 LGHDT and CDR2 YNNKEL (reference sequence). Trimming removed 9 bases from V and 3 bases from J; junction bases left unmatched: 3. The DNA for the CDR3 is TGTGCCAGTCATAGCGGGACAGATACGCAGTATTTT. Translation: CASHSGTDTQYF.

This clone was observed a few times. This chain links TRBV28 with TRBJ2-7, with TRBD2 matching 15 bases. CDR3 length: 17 amino acids. The trim removed 5 bases at V and 5 bases at J, leaving 10 bases unmatched. CDR1 and CDR2 from the germline V gene are MDHEN and SYDVKM. The CDR3 loop reads CASSLRGTSGRYHEQYV. For the CDR3, the DNA is TGTGCCAGCAGTCTCAGAGGGACTAGCGGGAGGTACCACGAGCAGTACGTC.

V gene TRBV6-2 or TRBV6-3 combines with J gene TRBJ1-5, with TRBD1 matching 9 bases. Germline V lookup: CDR1 MNHEY, CDR2 SVGEGT. V shed 6 bases, J shed 2 bases, and the junction held 14 bases outside the gene matches. The CDR3 runs 18 residues. The CDR3 protein is CASSVRDRAYRGNQPQHF. The CDR3 DNA sequence: TGTGCCAGCAGCGTACGGGACAGGGCATATAGAGGCAATCAGCCCCAGCATTTT.

This clone was observed a few times. J is TRBJ1-2 and V is TRBV7-9; no reliable D call. The CDR3 runs 14 residues. Trimming removed 5 bases from V and 2 bases from J, with 12 bases in between. Germline assignment: CDR1 SEHNR and CDR2 FQNEAQ (reference sequence). In DNA form, the CDR3 reads TGTGCCAGCAGCCCTCCGGGAGAGAACTATGGCTACACCTTC. Residues: CASSPPGENYGYTF.